Presented here are 22 T cell receptor beta chains from one specimen sequenced in a study of blood T cell repertoires in COVID-19 (dated by TCRdb to the early 2020s). The library was produced with the immunoSEQ multiplex PCR assay. TCRdb took this table from immuneACCESS and kept in-frame rearrangements with V and J called. Such tables lack part of the clones; where checked against another copy, unresolved V genes explain under half of the gap, and the rest is unexplained. The table for this sample lists 250,000 or so clones; more than 70% of them were counted only once. The leading ten clones occupy 9% to 15% of the sample. The source material was peripheral blood. The receptors derive from an elderly man with acute or convalescent COVID-19.

The chain recombines TRBV18 with TRBJ1-1, with a tentative D call TRBD1 (5 bases). This CDR3 has 15 residues. Germline values: CDR1 KGHSH, CDR2 LQKENI. V was clipped by 2 bases and J by 1 base, with 11 bases between them. CDR3 protein: CASSPVGGENTEAFF. DNA of the CDR3: TGTGCCAGCTCACCAGTGGGGGGGGAGAACACTGAAGCTTTCTTT.

This rearrangement joins TRBV19 to TRBJ2-1; 10 bases are shared with TRBD2. CDR3 size: 13 residues. With 8 bases clipped from V and 11 bases from J, the junction kept 9 bases outside the gene matches. Germline CDR1 LNHDA, CDR2 SQIVND (reference sequence). This CDR3 is CASRLAGRLQQFF. The CDR3, as DNA: TGTGCCAGTCGACTAGCGGGCCGACTCCAGCAGTTCTTC. The whole variable domain, filled in from reference TRBV19 and TRBJ2-1, reads DGGITQSPKYLFRKEGQNVTLSCEQNLNHDAMYWYRQDPGQGLRLIYYSQIVNDFQKGDIAEGYSVSREKKESFPLTVTSAQKNPTAFYLCASRLAGRLQQFFGPGTRLTVL.

This sequence joins TRBV25-1 and TRBJ1-1; TRBD1 aligns across 7 bases. Germline V gene sequence: CDR1 MGHDK, CDR2 SYGVNS. V shed 5 bases, J shed 3 bases, and the junction held 6 bases outside the gene matches. The CDR3 is 14 residues long. CDR3 DNA: TGTGCCAGCAGTCCCATCGACAGGGACACTGAAGCTTTCTTT. It specifies CASSPIDRDTEAFF. The full variable domain, with the rest looked up from reference TRBV25-1 and TRBJ1-1, is EADIYQTPRYLVIGTGKKITLECSQTMGHDKMYWYQQDPGMELHLIHYSYGVNSTEKGDLSSESTVSRIRTEHFPLTLESARPSHTSQYLCASSPIDRDTEAFFGQGTRLTVV.

The J gene is TRBJ2-3, the V gene TRBV27, with D perhaps matching TRBD2 (5 bases). Germline CDR1 reads MNHEY; CDR2 reads SMNVEV (reference sequence). CDR3 length: 13 residues. The germline V and J ends were trimmed by 2 bases and 5 bases, with 8 bases remaining between them. The chain's CDR3 is CASSLGRGDTQYF. The CDR3 region has the DNA TGTGCCAGCAGTTTAGGACGGGGAGATACGCAGTATTTT.

V is TRBV19 and J is TRBJ2-3; D is ambiguous. Germline CDR1 LNHDA, CDR2 SQIVND (reference sequence). The V end lost 5 bases, the J end lost 2 bases, and 8 bases lay between the germline ends. CDR3 length equals 13 residues. CDR3 in DNA: TGTGCCAGTAGTCTAAGTTACACAGATACGCAGTATTTT. This gives the protein CASSLSYTDTQYF.

The J gene is TRBJ2-2, the V gene TRBV21-1; the table's TRBD2 call for D was not verified on the DNA. TRBV21-1 is a known pseudogene. The CDR3 spans 14 residues. CDR3 sequence: CASRPRRLTGELFF. The DNA for the CDR3 is TGTGCCAGCAGGCCTAGGCGTCTGACCGGGGAGCTGTTTTTT.

As for this clone: This could be a read error, since a much larger clone is one nucleotide away. The V and J genes are TRBV2 and TRBJ1-5; 8 nucleotides line up with TRBD1. V was pared by 8 bases and J by 6 bases, with 9 bases of the junction left unmatched. CDR3 size: 14 residues. Germline values: CDR1 SNHLY, CDR2 FYNNEI. CDR3 sequence (DNA): TGTGCCAGCTCGGACAGGGAGCTCGGTCAGCCCCAGCATTTT. This encodes CASSDRELGQPQHF.

The J gene is TRBJ2-5, the V gene TRBV4-1; D may be TRBD2 (5 bases). V lost 0 bases and J lost 0, with 8 bases in between. Germline V gives CDR1 MGHRA, CDR2 YSYEKL. The CDR3 is 15 amino acids. The CDR3, as DNA: TGCGCCAGCAGCCAAGATAGGAGGAACCAAGAGACCCAGTACTTC. It yields the protein CASSQDRRNQETQYF.

The chain has TRBV27 and TRBJ2-7, with a weak D call TRBD2 (5 bases). The CDR3 loop spans 15 amino acids. Trimming took 2 bases from V and 4 from J, leaving 15 bases between them. Germline V gene sequence: CDR1 MNHEY, CDR2 SMNVEV (reference sequence). Here the CDR3 DNA reads TGTGCCAGCAGTTTAGTGGGGAGTGAGGGTTACGAGCAGTACTTC. Encoded protein: CASSLVGSEGYEQYF.

The chain combines TRBV2 with TRBJ2-3, with D perhaps matching TRBD1 (5 bases). V was clipped by 3 bases and J by 3 bases, with 13 bases between them. The germline gives CDR1 SNHLY, CDR2 FYNNEI. The CDR3 sequence is 15 residues long. The CDR3 sequence is CASSESGMGTDTQYF. The CDR3 DNA reads as TGTGCCAGCAGTGAGTCAGGGATGGGGACAGATACGCAGTATTTT.

This chain connects TRBV3-1 (or the pseudogene TRBV3-2) to TRBJ2-7; unclear D gene. Germline CDR1 and CDR2: LGHDT and YNNKEL (reference sequence). The CDR3 length is 14 residues. V dropped 4 bases and J dropped 4 bases, with 14 bases sitting between them. CDR3 in amino acids: CASSLGSSPYEQYF. The CDR3 DNA is TGTGCCAGCAGCCTCGGTTCTTCACCATACGAGCAGTACTTC.

This clone was seen just once. The chain carries TRBV28 and TRBJ2-5; D gene uncertain. Germline CDR1 is MDHEN and CDR2 is SYDVKM. The CDR3 runs to 16 residues. V was shortened by 4 bases and J by 3 bases, with 18 bases between the two germline ends. CDR3 region: CASSSSGPDRKETQYF. The CDR3 DNA is TGTGCCAGCAGTTCCTCAGGCCCCGATAGAAAAGAGACCCAGTACTTC.

This clone was seen just once. This rearrangement joins TRBV7-2 to TRBJ2-7, with 7 bases identical to TRBD1. The V gene end was trimmed by 4 bases and the J gene end by 6 bases; junction bases not matched to a gene: 6. This CDR3 is 13 amino acids long. From germline, CDR1 is SGHTA and CDR2 FQGNSA. CDR3 in DNA: TGTGCCAGCAGCTCGACAGGGAAGTCCGAGCAGTACTTC. Translated, it gives CASSSTGKSEQYF.

The chain joins TRBV12-3 or TRBV12-4 to TRBJ1-5; possible D gene TRBD1, 5 bases. This CDR3 has 12 amino acids. V was pared by 4 bases and J by 6 bases, with 7 bases between. The CDR3 is CASSSGGQPQHF. The CDR3 DNA sequence: TGTGCCAGCAGTTCCGGGGGTCAGCCCCAGCATTTT.

The gene calls are TRBV5-4 and TRBJ2-1; 11 bases are shared with TRBD2. This CDR3 comprises 15 residues. Germline V gene sequence: CDR1 SGHNT, CDR2 YYREEE (reference sequence). V shed 3 bases, J shed 7 bases, and the junction held 6 bases outside the gene matches. CDR3 in amino acids: CASSSLAGGWNEQFF. The CDR3 DNA reads TGTGCCAGCAGCTCGCTAGCGGGGGGTTGGAATGAGCAGTTCTTC.

J is TRBJ1-4 and V is TRBV7-3; TRBD1 matches 9 bases. The germline V gene encodes CDR1 SGHTA and CDR2 FQGTGA. V gave up 2 bases and J gave up 0 bases; unmatched junction bases: 1. This CDR3 comprises 16 residues. This CDR3 reads CASSLRDRATNEKLFF. In DNA, the CDR3 is TGTGCCAGCAGCTTACGGGACAGGGCAACTAATGAAAAACTGTTTTTT.

J is TRBJ2-7 and V is TRBV6-5; 7 bases map to TRBD1. After removal of 4 bases from V and 1 base from J, the junction contained 4 bases not matched to a gene. Germline CDR1 and CDR2: MNHEY and SVGAGI. This CDR3 has 14 residues. CDR3 amino acids: CASSSDRVSYEQYF. The CDR3 DNA reads as TGTGCCAGCAGTTCAGACAGGGTATCCTACGAGCAGTACTTC.

This chain links TRBV6-4 with TRBJ1-4; D perhaps matches TRBD1 (6 bases). The CDR3 spans 15 residues. Trimming removed 0 bases from V and 5 bases from J, with 10 bases in between. CDR1 MRHNA and CDR2 SNTAGT come from the germline V gene. DNA for the CDR3: TGTGCCAGCAGTGACTCGACAGGACGGAATGAAAAACTGTTTTTT. Protein: CASSDSTGRNEKLFF.

J is TRBJ2-7 and V is TRBV28; 8 nucleotides agree with TRBD2. CDR3 length: 15 residues. Trimming removed 1 base from V and 1 base from J; junction bases left unmatched: 3. The germline CDR1 and CDR2 sequences are MDHEN and SYDVKM. DNA of the CDR3: TGTGCCAGCAGTTTATCCGGCGGGGGGTCCTACGAGCAGTACTTC. Its translation: CASSLSGGGSYEQYF.

The chain joins TRBV5-8 to TRBJ1-4; D is possibly TRBD1 (5 bases). Trimming took 1 base from V and 10 from J, leaving 14 bases between them. Germline V lookup: CDR1 SGHTS, CDR2 YDEGEE. The CDR3 loop spans 14 amino acids. CDR3: CASSLRRADLKLFF. CDR3 DNA: TGTGCCAGCAGCTTGCGCAGGGCTGATCTAAAACTGTTTTTT. Looking up the rest from reference TRBV5-8 and TRBJ1-4 gives the full variable domain: EAGVTQSPTHLIKTRGQQATLRCSPISGHTSVYWYQQALGLGLQFLLWYDEGEERNRGNFPPRFSGRQFPNYSSELNVNALELEDSALYLCASSLRRADLKLFFGSGTQLSVL.

V gene TRBV6-5 combines with J gene TRBJ2-7, with D hard to call. The CDR3 has 14 amino acids. V dropped 6 bases and J dropped 0 bases, with 12 bases sitting between them. CDR1 MNHEY and CDR2 SVGAGI come from the germline V gene. For the CDR3, the DNA is TGTGCCAGCAGGGCCCAGAGGTTCTCCTACGAGCAGTACTTC. It translates to CASRAQRFSYEQYF.

The V call is TRBV7-9, the J call TRBJ1-5; possible D gene TRBD1, 5 bases. Trimming shortened V by 5 bases and J by 6 bases, and 23 bases separated the two germline ends. Germline CDR1 is SEHNR and CDR2 is FQNEAQ (reference sequence). The CDR3 extends over 17 amino acids. This chain's CDR3 is CASSHGRGSAIGQPQHF. CDR3 nucleotides: TGTGCCAGCAGCCATGGTCGGGGGAGCGCCATAGGTCAGCCCCAGCATTTT.